One sample yielded the 10 T cell receptor beta chains listed below, sequenced in a study of T cells in localized non-small cell lung cancer. TCRdb keeps only in-frame clones here, not all; method: immunoSEQ multiplex PCR. The table includes over a thousand clones, 20% to 25% detected once. The starting material was normal lung tissue next to the tumor, obtained before any cancer treatment. These receptors were obtained from a woman aged 40-69 years with stage I lung adenocarcinoma.

This clone was observed a few times. The chain combines TRBV11-3 with TRBJ1-2, with a weak D call TRBD1 (6 bases). This CDR3 has 15 amino acids. Germline CDR1 and CDR2: SGHNT and YENEEA. V lost 3 bases and J lost 4, with 15 bases in between. The DNA of the CDR3 is TGTGCCAGCAGCTTGGATCGGGGGGCCGGCTATGGCTACACCTTC. Amino acid sequence: CASSLDRGAGYGYTF.

This clone was detected only a few times. The rearrangement uses TRBV4-1 and TRBJ2-2; TRBD1 is a possible D gene (5 bases). The CDR3 sequence is 13 residues long. Germline lookup yields CDR1 MGHRA and CDR2 YSYEKL. V was trimmed by 0 bases and J by 7 bases, leaving 6 bases between them. Here the CDR3 DNA reads TGCGCCAGCAGCCAAGATAGGGGCGGGGAGCTGTTTTTT. It encodes CASSQDRGGELFF.

This clone appeared a few times. V and J are TRBV19 and TRBJ2-2; 7 nucleotides align to TRBD1. Germline CDR1 reads LNHDA; CDR2 reads SQIVND (reference sequence). The V segment lost 6 bases and the J segment 7 bases; nucleotides outside the gene matches: 5. The CDR3 runs to 13 residues. CDR3 protein: CASRSGGGGELFF. In nucleotides, the CDR3 is TGTGCCAGTAGATCAGGGGGTGGCGGGGAGCTGTTTTTT.

The chain combines TRBV7-6 with TRBJ2-3; 10 bases fit TRBD2. Germline V gene data show CDR1 as SGHVS and CDR2 as FNYEAQ. The V segment lost 3 bases and the J segment 5 bases; nucleotides outside the gene matches: 5. The CDR3 loop spans 15 amino acids. The CDR3, as DNA: TGTGCCAGCAGCTTGGGTAGGACTAGCGGAGATACGCAGTATTTT. It yields the protein CASSLGRTSGDTQYF.

The chain employs TRBV5-1 and TRBJ1-1, with D unresolved. Trimming shortened V by 0 bases and J by 11 bases, and 17 bases separated the two germline ends. The CDR3 is made up of 14 amino acids. Germline CDR1 SGHRS, CDR2 YFSETQ. Written as DNA, the CDR3 is TGCGCCAGCAGCTTGGACTTGGGGAACCAGCGGGCTTTCTTT. It codes for CASSLDLGNQRAFF.

Written as DNA, the CDR3 is TGTGCCAGCAGCCCCGGTTCTGGGGATCTCAATGAGCAGTTCTTC. It translates to CASSPGSGDLNEQFF. The chain employs TRBV28 and TRBJ2-1; D is unclear. V lost 6 bases, J lost 6 bases, and 18 bases lay in between. CDR3 length: 15 amino acids. Germline CDR1 reads MDHEN; CDR2 reads SYDVKM.

This chain joins TRBV11-3 and TRBJ2-6; D gene ambiguous. The CDR3 runs to 15 residues. The germline V and J ends were trimmed by 5 bases and 2 bases, with 10 bases remaining between them. Germline V gives CDR1 SGHNT, CDR2 YENEEA. DNA of the CDR3: TGTGCCAGCAGCACCCTCAGGCCTGGGGCCAACGTCCTGACTTTC. Its protein product is CASSTLRPGANVLTF.

In its sample, this clone is large. The chain joins TRBV6-8 to TRBJ2-3, with 10 positions matching TRBD1. Looked up from germline, CDR1 is MNHGY and CDR2 is SAAAGT. The CDR3 covers 15 residues. Trimming took 5 bases from V and 5 from J; bases not matched to a gene: 7. The CDR3 DNA reads as TGTGCCAGCAGTCCCGACAGGGGGCGCGGAGATACGCAGTATTTT. Its protein is CASSPDRGRGDTQYF.

The V call is TRBV18, the J call TRBJ2-5; a possible D gene is TRBD2 (7 bases). The CDR3 sequence is 15 residues long. Trimming pared 6 bases from V and 5 bases from J, leaving 19 bases between. CDR1 and CDR2 from the germline V gene are KGHSH and LQKENI. CDR3 protein: CASSRGDIFGETQYF. In nucleotides, the CDR3 is TGTGCCAGCTCCCGGGGGGACATCTTTGGGGAGACCCAGTACTTC.

This clone is medium-sized within its sample. This sequence joins TRBV11-3 and TRBJ2-5; the match to TRBD2 covers 14 bases. CDR3 length equals 17 residues. The germline CDR1 and CDR2 sequences are SGHNT and YENEEA. V was pared by 4 bases and J by 0 bases, with 4 bases of the junction left unmatched. The CDR3 reads CASSSGTSGGHQETQYF. The CDR3, as DNA: TGTGCCAGCAGCTCCGGGACTAGCGGGGGACACCAAGAGACCCAGTACTTC.